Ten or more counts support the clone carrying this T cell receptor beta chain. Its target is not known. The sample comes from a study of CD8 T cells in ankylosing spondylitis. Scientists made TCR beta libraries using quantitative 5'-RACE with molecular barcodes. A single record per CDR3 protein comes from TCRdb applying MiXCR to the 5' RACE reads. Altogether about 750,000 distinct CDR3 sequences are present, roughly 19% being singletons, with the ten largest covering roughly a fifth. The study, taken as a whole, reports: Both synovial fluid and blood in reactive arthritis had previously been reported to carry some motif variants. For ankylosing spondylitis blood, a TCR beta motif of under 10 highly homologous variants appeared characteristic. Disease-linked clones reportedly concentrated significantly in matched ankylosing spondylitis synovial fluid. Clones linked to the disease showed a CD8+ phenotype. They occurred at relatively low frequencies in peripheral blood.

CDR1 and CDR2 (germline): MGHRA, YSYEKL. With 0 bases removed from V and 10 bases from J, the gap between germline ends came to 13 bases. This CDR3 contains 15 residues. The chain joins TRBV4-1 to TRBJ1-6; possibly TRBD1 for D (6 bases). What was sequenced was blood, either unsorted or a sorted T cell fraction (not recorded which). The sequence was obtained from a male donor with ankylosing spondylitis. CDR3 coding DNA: TGCGCCAGCAGCCAAGAAGGGGGATTGGGCTCACCCCTCCACTTT. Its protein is CASSQEGGLGSPLHF.